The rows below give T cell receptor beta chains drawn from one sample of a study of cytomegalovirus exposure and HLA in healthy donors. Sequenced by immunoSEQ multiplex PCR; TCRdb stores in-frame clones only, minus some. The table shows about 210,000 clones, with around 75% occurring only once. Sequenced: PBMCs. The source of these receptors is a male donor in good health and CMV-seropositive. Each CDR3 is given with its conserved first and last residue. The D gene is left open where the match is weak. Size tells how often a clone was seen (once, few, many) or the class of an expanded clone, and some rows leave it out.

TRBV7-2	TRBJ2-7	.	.	CASSLGAPYEQYF	TGTGCCAGCAGCTTGGGCGCCCCCTACGAGCAGTACTTC
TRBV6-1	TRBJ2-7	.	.	CASSDLRTVSEQYF	TGTGCCAGCAGTGACTTGAGGACAGTCTCCGAGCAGTACTTC
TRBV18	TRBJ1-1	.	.	CASSSGTSEAFF	TGTGCCAGCTCATCCGGGACTTCTGAAGCTTTCTTT
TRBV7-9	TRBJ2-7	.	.	CASSPSYSSYEQYF	TGTGCCAGCAGCCCAAGTTACAGCTCCTACGAGCAGTACTTC
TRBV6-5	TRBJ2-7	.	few	CASRSPVYEQYF	TGTGCCAGCCGATCACCGGTCTACGAGCAGTACTTC
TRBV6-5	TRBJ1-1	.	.	CASSLDSSRTEAFF	TGTGCCAGCAGTCTAGACAGCAGCAGGACTGAAGCTTTCTTT
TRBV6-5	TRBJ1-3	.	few	CASSQGNTIYF	TGTGCCAGCAGTCAAGGAAACACCATATATTTT
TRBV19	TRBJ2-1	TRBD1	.	CASLDQGTGRNEQFF	TGTGCCAGCCTCGATCAAGGGACAGGGAGGAATGAGCAGTTCTTC
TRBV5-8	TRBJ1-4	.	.	CASSSTDNPTTNEKLFF	TGTGCCAGCAGCTCGACAGATAATCCTACAACTAATGAAAAACTGTTTTTT
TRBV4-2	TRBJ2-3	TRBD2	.	CASSQGSGTTDTQYF	TGTGCCAGCAGCCAAGGTAGCGGGACCACAGATACGCAGTATTTT
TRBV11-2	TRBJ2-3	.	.	CASQHTGDTQYF	TGTGCCAGCCAACACACGGGGGATACGCAGTATTTT
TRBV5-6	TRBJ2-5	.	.	CASSFRSGNRQETQYF	TGTGCCAGCAGCTTTCGTTCGGGAAATAGACAAGAGACCCAGTACTTC
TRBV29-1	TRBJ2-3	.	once	CSVGVGADTQYF	TGCAGCGTTGGGGTCGGGGCAGATACGCAGTATTTT
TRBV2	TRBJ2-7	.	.	CASSGTNYEQYF	TGTGCCAGCAGTGGGACTAACTACGAGCAGTACTTC
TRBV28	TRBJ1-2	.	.	CASSLSGRVDGYTF	TGTGCCAGCAGTTTATCGGGCAGGGTCGATGGCTACACCTTC
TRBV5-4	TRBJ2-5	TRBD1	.	CASSYRTGTGEETQYF	TGTGCCAGCAGTTATAGAACCGGGACAGGGGAAGAGACCCAGTACTTC
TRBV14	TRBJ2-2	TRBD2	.	CASQRLAGEAGELFF	TGTGCCAGCCAGAGACTAGCGGGAGAAGCCGGGGAGCTGTTTTTT
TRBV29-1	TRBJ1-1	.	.	CSVGRGGGTEAFF	TGCAGCGTCGGCCGGGGGGGAGGAACTGAAGCTTTCTTT
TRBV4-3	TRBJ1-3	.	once	CASSQASPGAGNTIYF	TGCGCCAGCAGCCAGGCGTCACCAGGGGCTGGAAACACCATATATTTT
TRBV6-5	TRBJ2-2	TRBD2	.	CASSYVAGETGELFF	TGTGCCAGCAGCTACGTAGCGGGCGAGACCGGGGAGCTGTTTTTT
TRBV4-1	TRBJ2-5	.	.	CASSPTTLSGGGGETQYF	TGCGCCAGCAGCCCCACGACCCTTAGCGGCGGCGGCGGGGAGACCCAGTACTTC
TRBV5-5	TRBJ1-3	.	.	CASSLERLGSGNTIYF	TGTGCCAGCAGCTTAGAGCGTTTGGGCTCTGGAAACACCATATATTTT
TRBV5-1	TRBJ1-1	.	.	CASSSPTENTEAFF	TGCGCCAGCAGCTCTCCGACAGAGAACACTGAAGCTTTCTTT
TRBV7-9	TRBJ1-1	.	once	CASSFQDLRGTEAFF	TGTGCCAGCAGCTTCCAGGACCTAAGGGGCACTGAAGCTTTCTTT
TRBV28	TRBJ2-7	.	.	CASSFVQGSSYEQYF	TGTGCCAGCAGTTTTGTGCAGGGGTCCTCCTACGAGCAGTACTTC
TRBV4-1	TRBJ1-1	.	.	CASSQDQDSYTEAFF	TGCGCCAGCAGCCAAGATCAGGACAGTTACACTGAAGCTTTCTTC
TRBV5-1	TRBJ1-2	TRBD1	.	CASRPGQGAYGYTF	TGCGCCAGCAGACCAGGACAGGGGGCATATGGCTACACCTTC
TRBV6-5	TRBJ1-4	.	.	CASWSEKLFF	TGTGCCAGCTGGAGTGAAAAACTGTTTTTT
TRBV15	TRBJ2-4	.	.	CATSTSATRGNIQYF	TGTGCCACCAGCACCTCAGCCACCAGAGGAAACATTCAGTACTTC
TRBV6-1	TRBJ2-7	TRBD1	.	CASREAGTGVFYEQYF	TGTGCCAGCAGGGAAGCCGGGACAGGGGTTTTTTACGAGCAGTACTTC
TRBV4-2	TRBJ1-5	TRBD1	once	CASSPGTGLGQPQHF	TGTGCCAGCAGCCCGGGGACAGGTCTTGGTCAGCCCCAGCATTTT
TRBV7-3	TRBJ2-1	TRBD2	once	CASSSRTSGSLRYNEQFF	TGTGCCAGCAGCTCCCGGACTAGCGGGAGTCTACGGTACAATGAGCAGTTCTTC
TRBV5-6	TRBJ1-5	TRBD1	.	CASSFTGGDNQPQHF	TGTGCCAGCAGCTTTACAGGGGGAGACAATCAGCCCCAGCATTTT
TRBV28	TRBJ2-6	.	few	CASSLSGANVLTF	TGTGCCAGCAGCCTCTCCGGGGCCAACGTCCTGACTTTC
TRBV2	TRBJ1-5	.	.	CASSGSPGYQPQHF	TGTGCCAGCAGCGGCAGTCCAGGTTATCAGCCCCAGCATTTT
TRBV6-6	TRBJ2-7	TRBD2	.	CASTPEGSGISEQYF	TGTGCCAGCACCCCGGAGGGTAGCGGGATCTCCGAGCAGTACTTC
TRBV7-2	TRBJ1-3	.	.	CASSLNQAGTAIYF	TGTGCCAGCAGCTTAAATCAGGCAGGAACCGCCATATATTTT
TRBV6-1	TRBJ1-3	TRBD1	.	CASAGDRGAGNTIYF	TGTGCCAGCGCGGGGGACAGGGGGGCTGGAAACACCATATATTTT
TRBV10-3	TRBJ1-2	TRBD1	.	CAISATGTETYGYTF	TGTGCCATCAGCGCGACCGGGACAGAGACCTATGGCTACACCTTC
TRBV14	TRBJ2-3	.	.	CASSQGSGDTQYF	TGTGCCAGCAGCCAAGGGAGTGGAGATACGCAGTATTTT
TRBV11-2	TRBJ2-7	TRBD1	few	CASSLGQGVTEQYF	TGTGCCAGCAGCTTGGGACAGGGGGTTACCGAGCAGTACTTC
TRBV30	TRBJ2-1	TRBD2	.	CAWDLAGGPNEQFF	TGTGCCTGGGATCTAGCGGGAGGTCCCAATGAGCAGTTCTTC
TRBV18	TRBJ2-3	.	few	CASSFGEADTQYF	TGTGCCAGCTCATTCGGGGAGGCAGATACGCAGTATTTT
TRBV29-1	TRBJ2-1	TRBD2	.	CSSGGVDEQFF	TGCAGTTCGGGGGGGGTGGATGAGCAGTTCTTC
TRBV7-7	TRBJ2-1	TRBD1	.	CASSKIQGTYNEQFF	TGTGCCAGCAGCAAAATACAGGGGACCTACAATGAGCAGTTCTTC
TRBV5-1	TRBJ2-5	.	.	CASSFDRSTETQYF	TGCGCCAGCAGCTTCGACAGATCCACGGAGACCCAGTACTTC
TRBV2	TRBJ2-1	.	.	CASSLYNEQFF	TGTGCCAGCAGTCTATATAATGAGCAGTTCTTC
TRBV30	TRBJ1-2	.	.	CAWQSGTLGPAYGYTF	TGTGCCTGGCAATCCGGGACATTAGGGCCCGCCTATGGCTACACCTTC
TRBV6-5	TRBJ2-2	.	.	CASSEQGPGELFF	TGTGCCAGCAGTGAACAGGGCCCCGGGGAGCTGTTTTTT
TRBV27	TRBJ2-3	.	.	CATTILGGTTDTQYF	TGTGCCACTACGATTTTGGGGGGTACCACAGATACGCAGTATTTT
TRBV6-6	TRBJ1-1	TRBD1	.	CASSYLIQGAGTEAFF	TGTGCCAGCAGTTACTTGATCCAGGGGGCTGGGACTGAAGCTTTCTTT
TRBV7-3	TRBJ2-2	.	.	CASSFSYTGELFF	TGTGCCAGCAGCTTCTCCTACACCGGGGAGCTGTTTTTT
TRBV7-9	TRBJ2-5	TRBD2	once	CASNQAGTSLEETQYF	TGTGCCAGCAATCAAGCCGGGACTAGCTTAGAAGAGACCCAGTACTTC
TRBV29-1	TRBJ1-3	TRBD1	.	CSVLYDRGSAGNTIYF	TGCAGCGTTCTCTACGACAGGGGATCTGCTGGAAACACCATATATTTT
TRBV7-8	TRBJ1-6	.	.	CASSFGLSGESSPLHF	TGTGCCAGCAGCTTCGGACTTTCCGGGGAGAGTTCACCCCTCCACTTT
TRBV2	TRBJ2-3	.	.	CASAGLLKRQYF	TGTGCCAGTGCGGGACTTCTGAAAAGGCAGTATTTT
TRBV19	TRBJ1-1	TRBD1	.	CASSIGGTDTEAFF	TGTGCCAGTAGTATAGGAGGGACAGACACTGAAGCTTTCTTT